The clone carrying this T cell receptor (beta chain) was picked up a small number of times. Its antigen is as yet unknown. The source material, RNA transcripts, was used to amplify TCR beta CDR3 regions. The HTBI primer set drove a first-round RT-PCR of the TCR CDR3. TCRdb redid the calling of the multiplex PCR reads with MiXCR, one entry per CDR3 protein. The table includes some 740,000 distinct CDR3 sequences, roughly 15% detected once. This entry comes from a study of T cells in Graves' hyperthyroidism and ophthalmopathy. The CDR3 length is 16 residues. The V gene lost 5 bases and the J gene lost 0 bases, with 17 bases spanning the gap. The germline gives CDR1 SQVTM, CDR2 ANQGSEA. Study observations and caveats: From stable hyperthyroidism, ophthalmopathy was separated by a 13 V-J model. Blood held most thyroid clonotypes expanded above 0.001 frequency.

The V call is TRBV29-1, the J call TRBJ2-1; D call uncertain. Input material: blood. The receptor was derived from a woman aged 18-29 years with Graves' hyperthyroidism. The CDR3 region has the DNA TGCAGCGTTTCTTTGTGGCGGCCGAGCTCCTACAATGAGCAGTTCTTC. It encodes CSVSLWRPSSYNEQFF.